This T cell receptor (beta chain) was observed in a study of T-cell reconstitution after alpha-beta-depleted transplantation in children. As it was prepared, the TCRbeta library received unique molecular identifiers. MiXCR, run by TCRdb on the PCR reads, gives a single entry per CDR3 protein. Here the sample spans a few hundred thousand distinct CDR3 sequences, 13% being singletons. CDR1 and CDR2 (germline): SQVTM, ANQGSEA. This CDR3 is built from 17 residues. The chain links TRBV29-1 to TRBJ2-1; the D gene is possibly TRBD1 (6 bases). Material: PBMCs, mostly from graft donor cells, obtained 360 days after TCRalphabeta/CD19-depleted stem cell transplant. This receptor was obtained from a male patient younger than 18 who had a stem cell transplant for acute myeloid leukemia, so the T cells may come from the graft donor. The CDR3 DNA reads TGCAGTTTCTCGGGACACACAAGTCTAAGCTCCTACAATGAGCAGTTCTTC. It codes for CSFSGHTSLSSYNEQFF.